These T cell receptor beta chains were read from a single sample in a study of T-cell memory formation after mild COVID-19. TCRdb independently ran MiXCR on the 5' RACE reads; one entry per CDR3 protein. This sample has more than 150,000 distinct CDR3 sequences, with less than 20% found just once. Sequencing used PBMCs or a T cell subset sorted from them (not recorded which). All receptors derive from a man younger than 35 who had mild COVID-19 (a few samples of this study predate the infection). Cell type and time point are not known. CDR3s leave out the opening cysteine and the closing phenylalanine or tryptophan.

v_gene: TRBV6-1
CDR3aa: ASRSSMNTEAF

v_gene: TRBV4-3
CDR3aa: ASSQSDRGGVGYT

v_gene: TRBV12-3/TRBV12-4
CDR3aa: ASSLGQSGANVLT

v_gene: TRBV5-1
CDR3aa: ASRSSGTLGETQY

v_gene: TRBV19
CDR3aa: ASRQEHATDTQY

v_gene: TRBV9
CDR3aa: ASSGLLAGSTDTQY

v_gene: TRBV19
CDR3aa: ASNVGGVNTEAF

v_gene: TRBV7-2
CDR3aa: ASSGRLAGDPEQF

v_gene: TRBV12-3/TRBV12-4
CDR3aa: ASLRGRESGELF

v_gene: TRBV7-9
CDR3aa: ASSLGPAGDRAYEQY

v_gene: TRBV7-2
CDR3aa: ASSSRTGNNSPLH

v_gene: TRBV6-2/TRBV6-3
CDR3aa: ASSLLSRETQY

v_gene: TRBV4-3
CDR3aa: ASSQGTARQETQY

v_gene: TRBV5-1
CDR3aa: ASSPDDGEDTQY

v_gene: TRBV9
CDR3aa: APPEPRTGSKKETQY